One and the same sample provided the 30 T cell receptor beta chains below, sequenced in a study of cytomegalovirus exposure and HLA in healthy donors. Primers: 60 Vbeta forward and 13 Jbeta reverse. Using immunoSEQ multiplex PCR, the repertoire was profiled, and TCRdb retains in-frame clones only, with some absent. The repertoire holds under 250,000 clones, with over 65% as singletons. The material sequenced was PBMCs. All receptors derive from a man aged 18-30 years in good health and CMV-seronegative.

The rearrangement uses TRBV6-1 and TRBJ1-2; TRBD1 matches 7 bases. V shed 6 bases and J 3 bases; nucleotides not matched to a gene: 7. Looked up from germline, CDR1 is MNHNS and CDR2 is SASEGT. The CDR3 is 14 amino acids. In nucleotides, the CDR3 is TGTGCCAGCAGCGACAGGGCAAACTACTATGGCTACACCTTC. Its protein is CASSDRANYYGYTF.

The V call is TRBV28, the J call TRBJ1-2; maybe TRBD1 (6 bases). Trimming stripped 6 bases from V and 6 bases from J, with 17 bases between. CDR3 size: 14 residues. The V gene's germline CDR1 is MDHEN and CDR2 SYDVKM. CDR3 in DNA: TGTGCCAGCAGGTCGGGGCAGGGGATTGATGGCTACACCTTC. Translating it yields CASRSGQGIDGYTF.

The table lists this clone with a few counts. The chain carries TRBV6-6 and TRBJ1-5, with TRBD1 identical over 8 bases. Germline-derived CDR1 and CDR2 are MNHNY and SVGAGI (reference sequence). Trimming at V came to 6 bases and at J to 3 bases, leaving 7 bases not matched to a gene. CDR3 length: 15 amino acids. For the CDR3, the DNA is TGTGCCAGCAGGTCAGGGGGCATTGACAATCAGCCCCAGCATTTT. Its protein is CASRSGGIDNQPQHF.

A note on this clone: The junction differs from germline at one of its ends, possibly a read error. The chain has TRBV19 and TRBJ1-4; 8 bases are a match to TRBD1. This CDR3 is 14 amino acids long. The germline V gene has CDR1 LNHDA and CDR2 SQIVND (reference sequence). The CDR3 loop reads CASHPQGAVEKLLF. Here the CDR3 DNA reads TGTGCCAGTCACCCGCAGGGGGCGGTGGAAAAACTGCTTTTT.

This sequence joins TRBV15 and TRBJ2-2, with a possible D match to TRBD1 (6 bases). Germline V CDR1 and CDR2: LNHNV, YYDKDF (reference sequence). CDR3 length: 16 amino acids. V lost 4 bases and J lost 3, with 15 bases in between. The chain's CDR3 is CATSTSGTTYTGELFF. The DNA of the CDR3 is TGTGCCACCAGCACATCCGGGACAACCTACACCGGGGAGCTGTTTTTT.

J is TRBJ1-2 and V is TRBV16, with no clear D. V was clipped by 1 base and J by 1 base, with 10 bases between them. This CDR3 spans 15 amino acids. Germline V gene sequence: CDR1 KGHSY, CDR2 FQNENV. CDR3 DNA: TGTGCCAGCAGCCAATTCGTCCAGGATAACTATGGCTACACCTTC. Its translation is CASSQFVQDNYGYTF. The whole variable domain, filled in from reference TRBV16 and TRBJ1-2, reads GEEVAQTPKHLVRGEGQKAKLYCAPIKGHSYVFWYQQVLKNEFKFLISFQNENVFDETGMPKERFSAKCLPNSPCSLEIQATKLEDSAVYFCASSQFVQDNYGYTFGSGTRLTVV.

The CDR3 loop reads CASSLGPSGNSEQYF. The CDR3 coding sequence is TGTGCCAGCAGCTTAGGGCCTAGCGGGAACTCCGAGCAGTACTTC. The chain has TRBV7-6 and TRBJ2-7, with TRBD2 identical over 9 bases. CDR3 length: 15 residues. With V trimmed by 1 base and J by 6 bases, 7 bases remained unmatched. Germline V gives CDR1 SGHVS, CDR2 FNYEAQ.

The chain combines TRBV2 with TRBJ1-1, with unresolved D. The germline V gene has CDR1 SNHLY and CDR2 FYNNEI. The V and J ends lost 7 bases and 0 bases respectively, with 12 bases between them. This CDR3 contains 14 residues. CDR3 in DNA: TGTGCCAGCATAAGCCTAATCATGAACACTGAAGCTTTCTTT. It codes for CASISLIMNTEAFF.

The chain is built from TRBV28 and TRBJ2-7; no reliable D call. The germline CDR1 and CDR2 sequences are MDHEN and SYDVKM. This CDR3 contains 14 residues. Trimming took 2 bases from V and 3 from J, leaving 11 bases between them. CDR3 amino acids: CASSLQAEYYEQYF. The CDR3 nucleotides are TGTGCCAGCAGTTTACAGGCAGAGTACTACGAGCAGTACTTC.

The CDR3 sequence: CASSLALSNQPQHF. The CDR3 nucleotides read TGTGCCAGCAGCTTAGCCCTCAGCAATCAGCCCCAGCATTTT. The chain carries TRBV7-8 and TRBJ1-5; the D is unclear. The length of the CDR3 is 14 residues. Per germline, CDR1 SGHVS and CDR2 FQNEAQ. The V end was cut by 0 bases, the J end by 1 base, with 4 bases between.

The CDR3 protein is CASSLGYPGQGMNTEAFF. The CDR3, as DNA: TGTGCCAGCAGTCTAGGATACCCGGGACAGGGAATGAACACTGAAGCTTTCTTT. The V call is TRBV28, the J call TRBJ1-1, with TRBD1 matching over 9 bases. V gave up 5 bases and J gave up 0 bases; unmatched junction bases: 13. Germline CDR1 and CDR2: MDHEN and SYDVKM. The CDR3 runs to 18 residues.

This rearrangement joins TRBV6-1 to TRBJ2-1; D is uncertain. The CDR3 spans 13 residues. V lost 4 bases and J lost 4, with 8 bases in between. The germline gives CDR1 MNHNS, CDR2 SASEGT. In DNA, the CDR3 is TGTGCCAGCAGTGCCGAGTGGTACAATGAGCAGTTCTTC. Amino acid sequence: CASSAEWYNEQFF.

V gene TRBV27 combines with J gene TRBJ1-4; no definite D call. Germline-derived CDR1 and CDR2 are MNHEY and SMNVEV (reference sequence). The V end lost 4 bases, the J end lost 4 bases, and 13 bases lay between the germline ends. The CDR3 spans 15 residues. CDR3 in amino acids: CASSYLGSINEKLFF. Written as DNA, the CDR3 is TGTGCCAGCAGTTACTTGGGCAGCATTAATGAAAAACTGTTTTTT.

The V call is TRBV5-8, the J call TRBJ1-2, with a weak D call TRBD1 (6 bases). Germline values: CDR1 SGHTS, CDR2 YDEGEE. Between the trimmed V and J ends, which lost 6 bases and 4 bases, there was a span of 13 bases. The CDR3 spans 13 residues. The CDR3 region has the DNA TGTGCCAGCATTTCACAGGGATTCTATGGCTACACCTTC. As protein: CASISQGFYGYTF.

V gene TRBV30 combines with J gene TRBJ1-5; no firm D call. The V end was cut by 5 bases, the J end by 0 bases, with 14 bases between. The V gene's germline CDR1 is GTSNPN and CDR2 SVGIG (reference sequence). The CDR3 is 15 residues long. The CDR3 region has the DNA TGTGCCTGGTCGAACAGCAAAAATAGCAATCAGCCCCAGCATTTT. It yields the protein CAWSNSKNSNQPQHF.

The V call is TRBV6-6, the J call TRBJ2-1; 9 nucleotides agree with TRBD2. The CDR3 length is 16 residues. Looked up from germline, CDR1 is MNHNY and CDR2 is SVGAGI (reference sequence). J was trimmed by 6 bases and V by 2 bases; bases with no gene match: 8. CDR3 residues: CASSYEAGGTLNEQFF. In nucleotides, the CDR3 is TGTGCCAGCAGTTACGAGGCGGGAGGGACCCTCAATGAGCAGTTCTTC.

The chain uses TRBV19 and TRBJ2-5; 9 bases fit TRBD1. Germline V CDR1 and CDR2: LNHDA, SQIVND (reference sequence). With 0 bases clipped from V and 5 bases from J, the junction kept 13 bases outside the gene matches. This CDR3 spans 18 amino acids. The CDR3 here is CASSIEAVGYRGQETQYF. CDR3 DNA: TGTGCCAGTAGTATAGAAGCCGTGGGGTACAGGGGGCAGGAGACCCAGTACTTC.

The V gene is TRBV2, the J gene TRBJ1-2, with TRBD1 as a possible D gene (5 bases). This CDR3 is 14 amino acids long. In germline, CDR1 is SNHLY, CDR2 FYNNEI. Trimming removed 1 base at V and 2 bases at J, with 8 bases between. In DNA form, the CDR3 reads TGTGCCAGCAGTGAAGAGACAGTCAACTATGGCTACACCTTC. Encoded protein: CASSEETVNYGYTF.

This clone was detected only once. The J gene is TRBJ2-3, the V gene TRBV18; D is undetermined. The CDR3 covers 15 residues. The V gene's germline CDR1 is KGHSH and CDR2 LQKENI. Trimming pared 2 bases from V and 1 base from J, leaving 10 bases between. CDR3 sequence reads: CASSPSVVRTDTQYF. CDR3 in DNA: TGTGCCAGCTCACCATCGGTTGTGCGCACAGATACGCAGTATTTT.

The CDR3 is CASSEWLAGNTDTQYF. As DNA, the CDR3 is TGTGCCAGCAGTGAATGGCTAGCGGGAAACACAGATACGCAGTATTTT. The chain combines TRBV25-1 with TRBJ2-3, with 9 bases matching TRBD2. J was trimmed by 2 bases and V by 1 base; bases with no gene match: 4. The CDR3 is 16 residues long. From germline, CDR1 is MGHDK and CDR2 SYGVNS.

This rearrangement joins TRBV27 to TRBJ1-1, with 9 bases aligning to TRBD1. CDR1 and CDR2 from the germline V gene are MNHEY and SMNVEV (reference sequence). The CDR3 contains 19 residues. The V and J ends lost 3 bases and 5 bases, in that order; junction bases with no gene match: 19. The CDR3 region has the DNA TGTGCCAGCAGTTTCATCGGACCGGGACAGGGCACACTCAGAACTGAAGCTTTCTTT. This translates into CASSFIGPGQGTLRTEAFF.

The chain uses TRBV30 and TRBJ1-4; D unclear. The CDR3 sequence is 12 residues long. Germline-derived CDR1 and CDR2 are GTSNPN and SVGIG (reference sequence). Trimming cost V 2 bases and J 8 bases, with 9 bases left between them. In DNA, the CDR3 is TGTGCCTGGAGTTCCGGGGTAGAAAAACTGTTTTTT. Its translation is CAWSSGVEKLFF.

The V call is TRBV5-6, the J call TRBJ2-5; D is possibly TRBD2 (6 bases). CDR1 SGHDT and CDR2 YYEEEE come from the germline V gene. Deletions cut 3 bases from V and 1 base from J, with 13 bases between. The CDR3 extends over 15 amino acids. CDR3 in amino acids: CASSSPGAGQETQYF. The CDR3 coding sequence is TGTGCCAGCAGCTCCCCCGGAGCGGGCCAAGAGACCCAGTACTTC. Looking up the rest from reference TRBV5-6 and TRBJ2-5 gives the full variable domain: DAGVTQSPTHLIKTRGQQVTLRCSPKSGHDTVSWYQQALGQGPQFIFQYYEEEERQRGNFPDRFSGHQFPNYSSELNVNALLLGDSALYLCASSSPGAGQETQYFGPGTRLLVL.

A single count supports this clone. The V gene is TRBV28, the J gene TRBJ1-5; tentatively, D is TRBD1 (6 bases). This CDR3 contains 15 residues. The germline V and J ends were trimmed by 7 bases and 5 bases, with 18 bases remaining between them. Germline CDR1 is MDHEN and CDR2 is SYDVKM. CDR3 in DNA: TGTGCCAGCATCTGGACAGCTCAACCCGATCAGCCCCAGCATTTT. Amino acids: CASIWTAQPDQPQHF.

This clone was observed once. The V gene is TRBV6-5, the J gene TRBJ2-7; possibly TRBD1 for D (5 bases). Looked up from germline, CDR1 is MNHEY and CDR2 is SVGAGI. V lost 0 bases to trimming and J lost 12 bases, with 15 bases between them. The CDR3 sequence is 13 residues long. The CDR3 region has the DNA TGTGCCAGCAGTTACTCAGACAGCTCCGTGCGGTACTTC. It is translated as CASSYSDSSVRYF.

This chain connects TRBV15 to TRBJ2-3; TRBD2 agrees at 8 bases. The CDR3 consists of 17 residues. V shed 6 bases and J 3 bases; nucleotides not matched to a gene: 14. Germline loops: CDR1 LNHNV, CDR2 YYDKDF (reference sequence). CDR3 sequence: CATRPALGAGETDTQYF. DNA for the CDR3: TGTGCCACCAGGCCTGCCCTAGGAGCGGGAGAAACAGATACGCAGTATTTT.

The genes are TRBV19 and TRBJ2-1; 11 bases map to TRBD2. Germline lookup yields CDR1 LNHDA and CDR2 SQIVND (reference sequence). V trimming: 9 bases; J trimming: 7 bases; junction bases outside the gene matches: 8. The CDR3 has 14 residues. This chain's CDR3 is CASRTSGSRNEQFF. The CDR3 nucleotides read TGTGCCAGCCGCACTAGCGGGAGTCGTAATGAGCAGTTCTTC.

The chain joins TRBV2 to TRBJ2-7; 8 positions agree with TRBD1. CDR1 is SNHLY, CDR2 FYNNEI, per germline. After removal of 8 bases from V and 0 bases from J, the junction contained 6 bases not matched to a gene. This CDR3 has 14 amino acids. The CDR3 nucleotides read TGTGCCAGCCACAGGGGGTCAATCTCCTACGAGCAGTACTTC. It specifies CASHRGSISYEQYF.

The CDR3 spells CASSRQAGSLAGVGTDTQYF. In nucleotides, the CDR3 is TGTGCCAGTAGTAGACAGGCCGGGTCCCTCGCGGGAGTGGGCACAGATACGCAGTATTTT. The chain joins TRBV19 to TRBJ2-3; possible D gene TRBD2, 7 bases. CDR1 is LNHDA and CDR2 is SQIVND in the germline V gene (reference sequence). Trimming removed 4 bases at V and 1 base at J, with 27 bases between. The CDR3 is 20 residues long.

The J gene is TRBJ1-3, the V gene TRBV30; TRBD1 agrees at 9 bases. This CDR3 is 14 amino acids long. V lost 5 bases and J lost 2; bases outside the gene matches: 4. CDR1 and CDR2 from the germline V gene are GTSNPN and SVGIG (reference sequence). The CDR3 DNA is TGTGCCTGGGGGGACAGGGCAACTGGAAACACCATATATTTT. It specifies CAWGDRATGNTIYF.